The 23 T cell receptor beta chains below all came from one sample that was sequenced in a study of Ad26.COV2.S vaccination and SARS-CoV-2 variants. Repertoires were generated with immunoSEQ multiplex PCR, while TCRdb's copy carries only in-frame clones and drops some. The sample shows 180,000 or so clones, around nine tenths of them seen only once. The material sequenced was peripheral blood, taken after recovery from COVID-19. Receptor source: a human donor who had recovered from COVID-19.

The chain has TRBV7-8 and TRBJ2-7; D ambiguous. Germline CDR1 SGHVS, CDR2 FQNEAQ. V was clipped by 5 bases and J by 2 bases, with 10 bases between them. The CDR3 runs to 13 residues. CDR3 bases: TGTGCCAGCAGCCCCGGCCTTCCCTACGAGCAGTACTTC. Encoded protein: CASSPGLPYEQYF.

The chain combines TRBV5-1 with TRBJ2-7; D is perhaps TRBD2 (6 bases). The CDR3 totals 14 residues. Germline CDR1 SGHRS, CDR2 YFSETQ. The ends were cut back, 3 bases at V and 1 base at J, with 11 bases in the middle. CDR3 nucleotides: TGCGCCAGCAGCTCGCGGGACTGGTCCTACGAGCAGTACTTC. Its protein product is CASSSRDWSYEQYF.

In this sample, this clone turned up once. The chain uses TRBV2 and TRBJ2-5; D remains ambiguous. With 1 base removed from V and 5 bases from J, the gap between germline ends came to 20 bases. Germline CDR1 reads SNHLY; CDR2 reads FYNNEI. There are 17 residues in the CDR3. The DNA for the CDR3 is TGTGCCAGCAGTGAAGGGAGATTTAGCTTGTTTTTGGAGACCCAGTACTTC. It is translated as CASSEGRFSLFLETQYF. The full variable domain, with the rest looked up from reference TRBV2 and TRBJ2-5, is EPEVTQTPSHQVTQMGQEVILRCVPISNHLYFYWYRQILGQKVEFLVSFYNNEISEKSEIFDDQFSVERPDGSNFTLKIRSTKLEDSAMYFCASSEGRFSLFLETQYFGPGTRLLVL.

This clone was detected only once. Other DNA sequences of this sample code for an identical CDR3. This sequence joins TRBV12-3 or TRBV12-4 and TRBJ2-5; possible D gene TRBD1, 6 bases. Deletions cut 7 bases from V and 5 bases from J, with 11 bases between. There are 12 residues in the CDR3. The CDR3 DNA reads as TGTGCCAGCACAGGGGTCAGGGAGACCCAGTACTTC. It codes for CASTGVRETQYF.

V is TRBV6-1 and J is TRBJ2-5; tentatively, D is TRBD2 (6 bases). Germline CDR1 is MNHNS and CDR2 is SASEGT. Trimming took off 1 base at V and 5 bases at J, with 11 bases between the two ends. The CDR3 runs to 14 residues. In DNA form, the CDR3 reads TGTGCCAGCAGTGAAGGCGGGGTCGGGGAGACCCAGTACTTC. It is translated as CASSEGGVGETQYF.

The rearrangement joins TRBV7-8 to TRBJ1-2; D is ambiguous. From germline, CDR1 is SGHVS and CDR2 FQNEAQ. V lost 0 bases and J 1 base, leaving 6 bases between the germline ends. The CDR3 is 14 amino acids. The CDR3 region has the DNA TGTGCCAGCAGCTTAGCAGGCTTTAACTATGGCTACACCTTC. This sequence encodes CASSLAGFNYGYTF. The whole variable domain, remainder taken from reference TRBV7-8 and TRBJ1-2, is GAGVSQSPRYKVAKRGQDVALRCDPISGHVSLFWYQQALGQGPEFLTYFQNEAQLDKSGLPSDRFFAERPEGSVSTLKIQRTQQEDSAVYLCASSLAGFNYGYTFGSGTRLTVV.

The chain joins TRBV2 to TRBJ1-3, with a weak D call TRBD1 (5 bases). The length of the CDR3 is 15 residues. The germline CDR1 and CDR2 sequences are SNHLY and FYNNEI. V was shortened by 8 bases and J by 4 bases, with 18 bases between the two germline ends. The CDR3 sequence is CASSPQVGNGNTIYF. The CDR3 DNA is TGTGCCAGCTCTCCACAGGTGGGGAACGGAAACACCATATATTTT.

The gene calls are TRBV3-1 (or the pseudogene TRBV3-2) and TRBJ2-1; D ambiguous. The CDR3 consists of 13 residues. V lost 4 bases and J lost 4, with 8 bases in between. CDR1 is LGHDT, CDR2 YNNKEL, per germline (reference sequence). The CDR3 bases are TGTGCCAGCAGCCGCCTCTTTTACAATGAGCAGTTCTTC. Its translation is CASSRLFYNEQFF.

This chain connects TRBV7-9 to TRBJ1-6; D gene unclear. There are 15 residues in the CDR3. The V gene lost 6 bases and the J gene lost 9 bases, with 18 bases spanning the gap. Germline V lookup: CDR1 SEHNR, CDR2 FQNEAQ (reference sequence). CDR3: CASSYHTGVGSPLHF. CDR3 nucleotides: TGTGCCAGCAGTTACCACACCGGGGTGGGTTCACCCCTCCACTTT.

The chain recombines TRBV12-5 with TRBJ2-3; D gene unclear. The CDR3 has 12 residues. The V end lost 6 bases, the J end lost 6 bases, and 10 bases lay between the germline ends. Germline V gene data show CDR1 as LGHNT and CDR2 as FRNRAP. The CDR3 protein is CASGPPQDTQYF. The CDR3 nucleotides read TGTGCTAGTGGCCCCCCCCAGGATACGCAGTATTTT.

This CDR3 is CASSVATGQAGNTIYF. Here the CDR3 DNA reads TGTGCCAGCAGCGTAGCTACGGGGCAAGCTGGAAACACCATATATTTT. The chain uses TRBV9 and TRBJ1-3; maybe TRBD1 (5 bases). Germline V gene data show CDR1 as SGDLS and CDR2 as YYNGEE. CDR3 length: 16 residues. The V and J ends lost 0 bases and 2 bases respectively, with 12 bases between them.

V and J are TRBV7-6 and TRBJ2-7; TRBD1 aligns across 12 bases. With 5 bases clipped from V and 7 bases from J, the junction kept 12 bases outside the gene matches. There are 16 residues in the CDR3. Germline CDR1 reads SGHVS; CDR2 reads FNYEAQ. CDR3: CASSVLSGQGAGEQYF. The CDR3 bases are TGTGCCAGCAGCGTACTTTCGGGACAGGGGGCGGGGGAGCAGTACTTC.

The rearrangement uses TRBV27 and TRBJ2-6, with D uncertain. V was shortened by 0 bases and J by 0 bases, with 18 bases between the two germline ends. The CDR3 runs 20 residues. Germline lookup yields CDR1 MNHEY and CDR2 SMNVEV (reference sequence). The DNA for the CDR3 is TGTGCCAGCAGTTTATCGGGTAGGATCAGGCAAAGCTCTGGGGCCAACGTCCTGACTTTC. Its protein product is CASSLSGRIRQSSGANVLTF.

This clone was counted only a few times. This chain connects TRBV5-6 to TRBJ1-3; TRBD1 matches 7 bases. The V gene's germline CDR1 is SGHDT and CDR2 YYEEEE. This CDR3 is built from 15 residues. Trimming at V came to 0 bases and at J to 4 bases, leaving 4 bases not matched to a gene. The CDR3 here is CASSLDRGSGNTIYF. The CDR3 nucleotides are TGTGCCAGCAGCTTGGACAGGGGATCAGGAAACACCATATATTTT.

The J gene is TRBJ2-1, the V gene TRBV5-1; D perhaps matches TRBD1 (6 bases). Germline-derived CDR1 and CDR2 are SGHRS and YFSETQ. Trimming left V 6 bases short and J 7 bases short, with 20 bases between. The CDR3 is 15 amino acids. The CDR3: CASTPDSPASNEQFF. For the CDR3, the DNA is TGCGCCAGCACCCCGGACAGTCCCGCTTCTAATGAGCAGTTCTTC.

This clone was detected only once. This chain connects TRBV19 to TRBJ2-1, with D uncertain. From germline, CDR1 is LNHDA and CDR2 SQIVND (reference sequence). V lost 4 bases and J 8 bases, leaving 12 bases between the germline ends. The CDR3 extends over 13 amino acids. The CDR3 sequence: CASSTPPGYEQFF. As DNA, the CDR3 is TGTGCCAGTAGTACCCCTCCCGGTTATGAGCAGTTCTTC.

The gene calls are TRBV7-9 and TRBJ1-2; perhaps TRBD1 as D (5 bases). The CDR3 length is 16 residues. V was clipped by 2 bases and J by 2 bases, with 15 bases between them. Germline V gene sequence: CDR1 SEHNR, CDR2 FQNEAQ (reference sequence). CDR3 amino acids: CASSLRGETENYGYTF. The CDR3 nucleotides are TGTGCCAGCAGCTTAAGGGGAGAGACGGAAAACTATGGCTACACCTTC.

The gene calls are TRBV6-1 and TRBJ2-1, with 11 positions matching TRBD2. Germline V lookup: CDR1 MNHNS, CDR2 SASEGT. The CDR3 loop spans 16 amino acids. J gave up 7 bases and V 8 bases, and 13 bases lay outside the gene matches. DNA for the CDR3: TGTGCCAGCTGTGTTTTAGCGGGGGGGTCCGGTAATGAGCAGTTCTTC. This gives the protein CASCVLAGGSGNEQFF.

This CDR3 is CASSYTNTEAFF. In DNA, the CDR3 is TGTGCCAGCAGTTACACCAACACTGAAGCTTTCTTT. The V and J genes are TRBV2 and TRBJ1-1; D is uncertain. CDR3 length: 12 residues. Between the trimmed V and J ends, which lost 5 bases and 2 bases, there was a span of 6 bases. The germline V gene has CDR1 SNHLY and CDR2 FYNNEI.

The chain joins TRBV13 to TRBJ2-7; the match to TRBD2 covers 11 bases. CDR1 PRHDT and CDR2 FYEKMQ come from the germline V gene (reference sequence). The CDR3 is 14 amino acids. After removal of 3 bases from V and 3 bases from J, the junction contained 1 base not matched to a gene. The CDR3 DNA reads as TGTGCCAGCAGCTTCGGGACTAGCGGCTACGAGCAGTACTTC. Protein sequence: CASSFGTSGYEQYF.

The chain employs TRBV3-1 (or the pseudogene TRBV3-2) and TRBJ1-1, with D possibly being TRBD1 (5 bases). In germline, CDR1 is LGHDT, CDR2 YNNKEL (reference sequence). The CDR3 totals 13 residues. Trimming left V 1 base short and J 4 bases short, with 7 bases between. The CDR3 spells CASSQAGSTEAFF. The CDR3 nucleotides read TGTGCCAGCAGCCAAGCAGGGAGCACTGAAGCTTTCTTT.

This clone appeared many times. The CDR3 here is CASSQDGLNNGDNEQFF. The CDR3 DNA reads as TGTGCCAGCAGCCAAGATGGCCTTAATAACGGGGACAATGAGCAGTTCTTC. This sequence joins TRBV4-2 and TRBJ2-1, with D perhaps matching TRBD2 (5 bases). V dropped 0 bases and J dropped 5 bases, with 17 bases sitting between them. Looked up from germline, CDR1 is LGHNA and CDR2 is YNFKEQ. This CDR3 is built from 17 residues.

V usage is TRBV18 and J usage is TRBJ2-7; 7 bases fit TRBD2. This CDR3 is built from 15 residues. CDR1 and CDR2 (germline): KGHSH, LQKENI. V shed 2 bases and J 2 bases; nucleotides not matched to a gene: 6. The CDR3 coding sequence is TGTGCCAGCTCACCAGAGGGAGGGAAAGCCTACGAGCAGTACTTC. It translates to CASSPEGGKAYEQYF.